The T cell receptor (beta chain) under discussion was sequenced for a study of cytomegalovirus exposure and HLA in healthy donors (TCRdb year 2017). Looking at the study overall: In an earlier analysis of some 610 of the donors, around 300 Gb of sequence data and approximately 100 million unique TCR beta sequences from 180 million or so T cells were reported. Roughly 300 gigabases of sequencing data and roughly 81 million unique TCR sequences made up an early release that covered fewer than 650 HLA-typed donors. Of the roughly 400 genotyped donors, 65% to 90% fell in the genetic ancestry cluster associated with self-reported Caucasian donors. The study aimed to test whether signatures of past pathogen exposure could be identified by cataloging public T cell receptors. The study profiled the T cell repertoires of 500 to 800 subjects by immunosequencing and related them to cytomegalovirus serostatus. In addition to the first cohort of 650 to 800 subjects, a separate validation cohort of 120 different subjects was used. High-throughput TCR immunosequencing, statistical association of individual TCRs with disease status, and machine learning were combined to predict cytomegalovirus infection status. In a later analysis, previously published TCR beta repertoires from 666 donors were re-analyzed and high-resolution HLA genotyping was added so that TCR occurrence patterns could be studied. The later analysis used no new phenotypic data to find candidate immune exposures, relying instead on TCR beta sequences and their occurrence across donors. An earlier analysis of approximately 640 of the donors applied high-throughput TCR beta sequencing to assess whether each TCR beta V gene segment acted as functional or pseudogenic. Donor age, sex, ethnicity and CMV serostatus were collected together with the repertoire data. A later genetic analysis used genome-wide SNP genotypes for about 55% of the 666 donors, treating that subset as a discovery cohort. Every repertoire in the discovery cohort had been generated on one and the same sequencing platform. HLA typing covered class I and class II loci at four-digit resolution. Typing coverage varied by locus: roughly 620-630 donors for A, B, C, DRB1 and DQB1; some 520 for DQA1; approximately 570 for DPA1; about 450 for DPB1. Because of strong linkage in the cohort, a handful of DR-DQ haplotypes were treated as single units for association and clustering. Across under 500 genotyped donors of the cohort, an average of approximately 240,000 unique TCR beta nucleotide sequences per donor were sequenced, and 15% to 20% of those sequences were non-productive. Study-wide conclusions, independent of this receptor: While some public TCRs were present in many individuals, most TCR sequences turned up only very rarely across donors. Only TCR beta chains were sequenced in this cohort, and the absence of alpha or paired-chain data limited detectable features. In a later genetic analysis, fewer N-insertions in productive TCRs were reported among donors in an Asian-associated ancestry cluster than the roughly 640-donor mean. Because the 87-base-pair reads could not distinguish some IMGT-functional V segments, including TRBV6-2 and TRBV6-3, those segments were excluded. A later analysis associated 15,000 to 20,000 TCR beta sequences with specific HLA alleles at a false discovery rate of 0.05. When HLA alleles, especially DR and DQ, strongly co-occurred, attributing TCR associations to individual alleles was difficult. For the cohort, immune exposure information was limited to CMV serostatus. An association between a missense DCLRE1C variant and V-gene and J-gene trimming of TCR beta chains was found in a later genetic analysis and replicated in an independent cohort. According to a later analysis, most CMV-associated TCR beta chains appeared to be HLA-restricted, and the HLA associations seemed to be driven largely by CMV exposure. Three of the identified cytomegalovirus-associated TCR beta chains were confirmed in vitro to be specific for cytomegalovirus antigens. Roughly 15 rarely observed V segments, including chromosome 9 orphons, were excluded from the earlier analysis of several hundred of the donors because counts were too low. Presence/absence analyses assumed roughly uniform sequencing depth across donors, an assumption that may not hold. In a later analysis, the rate of TCR association differed among HLA loci, with DRB1 alleles having the most associated TCRs and HLA-C alleles having the fewest. A total of 164 TCR beta chains were listed by the study as associated with cytomegalovirus. In both the original and validation cohorts, the classifier was reported to diagnose cytomegalovirus status with high specificity and sensitivity. Correlated functional status among segregating V segments might be attributable to linkage disequilibrium, but an unknown experimental factor could not be ruled out. According to the authors, the approach could potentially be generalized to other disease states and immunological phenotypes. An earlier analysis of approximately 540 of the donors showed that most TCR beta V segments appeared in productive rearrangements either about 90% or about 30% of the time, which broadly matched IMGT annotations. In a later analysis, several top co-occurrence clusters were reported to appear linked to parvovirus B19, influenza, CMV and Epstein-Barr virus. The sequencing pipeline was judged likely to have produced a cluster of highly shared sequence variants as a technical artifact. A further reported finding was that TCR beta sequences accurately predicted the HLA-A and HLA-B alleles for most subjects in the first cohort. In a later analysis, HLA-associated TCR beta chains were found to be more clonally expanded and to have lower generation probabilities than equally common non-associated chains. Because HLA typing was unavailable for some donors at each locus, only the typed subset was used in association tests.

The CDR3 holds 17 amino acids from the cysteine to the phenylalanine. Only the CDR3 DNA stays, 51 bases, in frame from base 1. V is clipped by 1 base and J by 0 bases, and the sequence between their germline boundaries is 13 bases long. CDR1 and CDR2 are read off the germline V gene as SGHTA and FQGNSA. Library preparation employed the immunoSEQ multiplex PCR assay. A mixture of 60 forward primers for TCR Vbeta segments and 13 reverse primers for TCR Jbeta segments was used in the multiplex PCR. A multiplex PCR assay on genomic DNA amplified the CDR3 region of rearranged TCR beta genes. Amplified TCR beta libraries were sequenced as 87-base-pair reads on the Illumina HiSeq System. The authors processed their data as follows. A later analysis tallied tens of millions of unique TCR beta chains across the 666 repertoires, and some 10 million of those chains were shared by two or more donors. Raw reads were error-corrected and collapsed into unique sequences by a nearest-neighbor algorithm in which closely related sequences were merged to remove PCR and sequencing errors. V, D and J gene segments were assigned by aligning CDR3 sequences to IMGT reference sequences. Each retained sequence needed at least a six-nucleotide match to both a V gene segment and a J gene segment. Rearrangements were classified as productive when the CDR3 lacked stop codons and remained in frame with V and J, and all other rearrangements were classified as non-productive. Following IMGT convention, CDR3 was defined as the stretch from the second conserved V-encoded cysteine to the conserved J-encoded phenylalanine. In an earlier analysis of around 570 of the donors, sequences lacking an unambiguous match to a single V gene segment were excluded. An earlier analysis of a few hundred of the donors called V segments functional above 56.7% productive rearrangements and segregating when the between-donor standard deviation exceeded 5%. A statistical classification framework was built for diagnosing cytomegalovirus status from the catalog of TCR beta chain sequences. In a later analysis, TCR nucleotide sequences were compared against IMGT/GENE-DB human TR gene sequences so that V and J genes could be assigned. Using the TCRdist pipeline, a later analysis assigned CDR3 sequences along with most-parsimonious VDJ recombination scenarios. In a later analysis, each TCR beta chain was defined by its CDR3 amino acid sequence together with its V-gene family, and reads lacking a unique V-gene family were excluded. As a way to deal with suspected cross-contamination and a sequencing artifact, a later analysis dropped 450 to 600 nucleotide sequences that were highly shared and had low generation probability. A later analysis calculated a clonal expansion index for each public chain from normalized within-repertoire ranks of inferred template counts. A later analysis computed generation probabilities with a VDJ recombination model fitted to out-of-frame rearrangements, and checked the results against IGoR. In a later analysis, TCR-TCR, TCR-HLA and TCR-CMV co-occurrence was scored with hypergeometric tests, and a repertoire-size bias correction was applied to TCR pairs. In a later analysis, false discovery rates were estimated by permuting HLA or CMV assignments 20 times. In a later analysis, co-occurring TCRs were grouped using DBSCAN, and TCRdist sequence similarity was added for clustering within HLA-allele-positive subsets. Co-occurrence clustering excluded repertoires with fewer than 30,000 or more than 120,000 public chains, plus five with anomalous nucleotide sharing. Held by TCRdb, this immuneACCESS table contains in-frame sequences only and omits some clones. Under half of the omission traces to an unresolved V gene where checked; the cause of the rest is unknown. Clone size and V and J calls were adopted from that table, with D and trimming inferred from the DNA. This sample lists some 200,000 clones; about 13% were detected once. The ten biggest clones cover approximately 8.3% of the sample.

The cohort was made up of under 800 healthy bone marrow donors. At the time of sampling, all cohort members were nominally healthy, though unrecorded immune exposures were likely present. The donor tested CMV seropositive and was one of the 289 seropositive cohort members. Each donor provided a peripheral blood sample, and peripheral blood mononuclear cells were used for TCR beta sequencing. Genomic DNA was extracted from the blood cell samples with the Qiagen DNeasy Blood Extraction Kit. This clone was observed a few times. No antigen is known for it. Base qualities are not recorded, but no much larger clone differs from it by a single base.

The specimen sequenced was PBMCs. The receptor comes from a man between 50 and 59 years old in good health and CMV-seropositive. The chain is assembled from TRBV7-2 and TRBJ1-5, with no confidently assigned D gene. The CDR3 has the sequence CASSLVGGSNSNQPQHF. At the DNA level, the sequence is TGTGCCAGCAGCTTAGTAGGCGGTTCGAATAGCAATCAGCCCCAGCATTTT.